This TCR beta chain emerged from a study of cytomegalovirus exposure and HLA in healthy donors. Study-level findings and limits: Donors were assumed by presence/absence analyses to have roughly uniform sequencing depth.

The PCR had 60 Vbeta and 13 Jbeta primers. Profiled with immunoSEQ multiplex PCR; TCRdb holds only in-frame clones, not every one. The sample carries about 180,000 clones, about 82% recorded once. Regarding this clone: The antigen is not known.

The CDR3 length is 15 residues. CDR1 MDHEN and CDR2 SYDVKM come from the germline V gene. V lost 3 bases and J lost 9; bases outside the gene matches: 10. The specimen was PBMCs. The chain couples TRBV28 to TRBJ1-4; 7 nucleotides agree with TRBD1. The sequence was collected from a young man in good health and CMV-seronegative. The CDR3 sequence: CASSFADRVEKKLFF. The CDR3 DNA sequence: TGTGCCAGCAGTTTCGCTGACAGGGTAGAGAAAAAACTGTTTTTT.